The rows below give T cell receptor beta chains drawn from one sample of a study of monozygotic twins with cystic fibrosis. Libraries were prepared by immunoSEQ multiplex PCR; TCRdb keeps only in-frame clonotypes and omits some of them. The sample holds around 33,000 clones, approximately 80% seen once. The sequencing sample was made of blood. Receptors originate from a girl aged 2 to 10 with cystic fibrosis. CDR3s leave out the opening cysteine and the closing phenylalanine or tryptophan.

j_gene	v_gene	len	CDR3aa
TRBJ1-2	TRBV29-1	11	SVLTGDNYGYT
TRBJ1-2	TRBV5-1	12	ASSLTGGATGYT
TRBJ2-5	TRBV7-2	11	ASSFGLIETQY
TRBJ1-2	TRBV11-2	10	ASSLDSYGCT
TRBJ2-1	TRBV10-3	10	ASSPGVNEQF
TRBJ2-2	TRBV19	11	ASRDSLTGELF
TRBJ2-2	TRBV7-3	12	ASSLGKNTGELF
TRBJ1-5	TRBV18	14	ASSPRDRGRNQPQH
TRBJ1-3	TRBV5-1	14	ASSHRQASSGNTIY
TRBJ1-6	TRBV5-1	11	ATTPGENLPLH
TRBJ1-2	TRBV5-5	13	ASSLQNRLYYGYT
TRBJ2-7	TRBV6-5	13	ASSYSRDRVYEQY
TRBJ1-2	TRBV6-4	10	ASSLDGYGYT
TRBJ2-2	TRBV9	13	ASSPRTANTGELF
TRBJ2-3	TRBV7-2	14	ASSSQAGAGTDTQY
TRBJ1-2	TRBV9	12	ASTKTGTEHTYT
TRBJ2-5	TRBV4-2	15	ASSQVGWGESQETQY
TRBJ2-7	TRBV9	15	ASSVEGRRGGSYEQY
TRBJ2-1	TRBV10-3	10	AISEGHNEQF
TRBJ2-7	TRBV29-1	10	SGKDSAYEQY
TRBJ1-2	TRBV15	13	ATSKPGTINYGYT
TRBJ1-3	TRBV18	14	ASSPGVGASGNTIY
TRBJ1-3	TRBV7-2	14	ASSPRGRSEGNTIY
TRBJ1-2	TRBV9	11	ASSLLGGNGYT
TRBJ1-2	TRBV30	11	AWSLRRGEGYT
TRBJ2-1	TRBV9	15	ASSVGLAGERGNEQF
TRBJ2-1	TRBV5-4	13	ASSLASGSYNEQF
TRBJ2-7	TRBV6-6	13	ASSHRGQGGYEQY
TRBJ2-5	TRBV7-8	11	ASSLAGDEVQY